This TCR beta chain was recorded in a study of T cells in tuberculosis. Cells were sorted from thawed PBMC rested overnight and stained with GMM-loaded CD1B tetramer, viability dye and anti-CD3. CD1B tetramers were loaded with Rhodococcus equi-derived C32 glucose monomycolate. The protocol was immunoSEQ multiplex PCR, while the TCRdb copy is restricted to in-frame clones and leaves out a portion. Here the sample spans approximately 100,000 clones, approximately 91% being singletons. The germline CDR1 and CDR2 sequences are KGHSH and LQKENI. Losses at the gene ends were 5 bases for V and 4 bases for J; bases not matched to a gene: 10. The CDR3 runs to 16 residues.

The rearrangement links TRBV18 to TRBJ1-5; 8 bases match TRBD1. The clonotype comes from an adult woman with latent tuberculosis. The sequencing sample was made of CD1b-GMM tetramer-negative cells sorted from PBMCs. In nucleotides, the CDR3 is TGTGCCAGCTCAACCGGGACAGGCGTAAATAATCAGCCCCAGCATTTT. Protein product: CASSTGTGVNNQPQHF.